Each of the 3 T cell receptor beta chains below was sequenced from the same sample in a study of response to subunit inactivated influenza vaccine. Via MiXCR, TCRdb re-called the RT-PCR reads, giving one row per CDR3 protein. The sample yields around 710,000 distinct CDR3 sequences, over 11% seen once. Sequenced here: PBMCs from blood, sampled 14 to 15 days before vaccination. These receptors all come from a man over 45 who received an inactivated influenza vaccine.

The CDR3 sequence is CSARPIRQGVYNIQYF. Here the CDR3 DNA reads TGCAGTGCTAGACCAATTCGACAGGGCGTATACAACATTCAGTACTTC. This chain uses TRBV20-1 with TRBJ2-4, with 7 bases lining up with TRBD1. Germline CDR1 is DFQATT and CDR2 is SNEGSKA (reference sequence). The trim removed 2 bases at V and 7 bases at J, leaving 14 bases unmatched. The CDR3 loop spans 16 amino acids.

With regard to this clonotype: A much larger clone lies one base from this, so it may be a read error. This chain joins TRBV6-1 and TRBJ1-5, with D possibly TRBD1 on 6 matching bases. The CDR3 has 15 residues. CDR1 is MNHNS, CDR2 SASEGT, per germline. Trimming took off 5 bases at V and 2 bases at J, with 13 bases between the two ends. This CDR3 reads CASSPGTRGNQPQHF. The CDR3 region has the DNA TGTGCCAGCAGTCCCGGGACACGAGGCAATCAGCCCCAGCATTTT.

The V and J genes are TRBV7-6 and TRBJ2-3; TRBD2 matches 8 bases. After removal of 1 base from V and 5 bases from J, the junction contained 5 bases not matched to a gene. CDR3 length: 15 residues. The germline V gene encodes CDR1 SGHVS and CDR2 FNYEAQ. DNA for the CDR3: TGTGCCAGCAGCTTAGGGCGGGGGGTTGTAGATACGCAGTATTTT. Residues: CASSLGRGVVDTQYF.